This is a list of T cell receptor beta chains from one sample in a study of T cells in Graves' hyperthyroidism and ophthalmopathy. TCRdb re-called the multiplex PCR reads through MiXCR, storing one row per CDR3 protein. The table records around 250,000 distinct CDR3 sequences, more than 20% of them present only once. The sample consisted of blood. These receptors were obtained from a middle-aged woman with Graves' ophthalmopathy. Each CDR3 is given with its conserved first and last residue. A D gene is named only where the DNA matches it firmly. Not every row has a clone size; where given, it reads once, few, many or a size class.

V	J	D	size	DNA	CDR3
TRBV6-1	TRBJ2-7	NA	NA	TGTGCCAGTGGGAGAATCGAGCAGTACTTC	CASGRIEQYF
TRBV20-1	TRBJ2-7	NA	many	TGCAGTGCTAGAGACCTAGGACTGTCAAACTACGAGCAGTACTTC	CSARDLGLSNYEQYF
TRBV6-1	TRBJ2-1	TRBD2	many	TGTGCCAGCACTCGGACTAGCGGGAGTTATGAGCAGTTCTTC	CASTRTSGSYEQFF
TRBV28	TRBJ1-1	TRBD1	many	TGTGCCAGCAGTTTCCGGACAGGGGACACTGAAGCTTTCTTT	CASSFRTGDTEAFF
TRBV12-3/TRBV12-4	TRBJ1-5	NA	NA	TGTGCCAGCCAACTTCAGGGGTCCAATCAGCCCCAGCATTTT	CASQLQGSNQPQHF
TRBV7-2	TRBJ2-4	NA	NA	TGTGCCAGCAGTAACAGAGGGGAAAACATTCAGTACTTC	CASSNRGENIQYF
TRBV3-1	TRBJ2-5	NA	many	TGTGCCAGCAGCCAAGAGGGCACCCACCTCCAAGAGACCCAGTACTTC	CASSQEGTHLQETQYF
TRBV11-2	TRBJ2-7	TRBD2	few	TGTGCCAGCAGCTTAGCGGGAGGGCATCAAGAGCAGTACTTC	CASSLAGGHQEQYF
TRBV10-3	TRBJ2-2	NA	many	TGTGCCATACTGGATGCGAACACCGGGGAGCTGTTTTTT	CAILDANTGELFF
TRBV4-1	TRBJ2-7	TRBD2	NA	TGCGCCAGCAGCTTGGTTGGGACTAGCGGGAAGAACGAGCAGTACTTC	CASSLVGTSGKNEQYF
TRBV6-5	TRBJ1-1	NA	many	TGTGCCAGCAGTCGGTCAGACACTGAAGCTTTCTTT	CASSRSDTEAFF
TRBV10-3	TRBJ1-1	TRBD1	many	TGTGCCACCGTGGACAGGGGCACTGAAGCTTTCTTT	CATVDRGTEAFF
TRBV6-5	TRBJ2-7	NA	many	TGTGCCAGCAGTGACTCGTACGCATCCTACGAGCAGTACTTC	CASSDSYASYEQYF
TRBV30	TRBJ1-4	TRBD1	many	TGTGCCTGGAGTACAGGGGTGGGTAATGAAAAACTGTTTTTT	CAWSTGVGNEKLFF
TRBV5-1	TRBJ2-2	TRBD1	NA	TGCGCCAGCAGCATGGGACAGGGGTCCCCCGGGGAGCTGTTTTTT	CASSMGQGSPGELFF
TRBV6-5	TRBJ2-5	NA	NA	TGTGCCAGCAGTTACCCCACCGGGGCCGGGGAGACCCAGTACTTC	CASSYPTGAGETQYF
TRBV6-4	TRBJ2-2	TRBD2	few	TGTGCCAGCAGTACCACCGGGACTAGGGATCACACCGGGGAGCTGTTTTTT	CASSTTGTRDHTGELFF
TRBV20-1	TRBJ2-5	TRBD2	many	TGCAGTGCTAGAGATCCTAGCGGGAGGGAGACCCAGTACTTC	CSARDPSGRETQYF
TRBV12-3/TRBV12-4	TRBJ2-7	TRBD2	many	TGTGCCAGCAGTTTAGGGACTAGTTACAACGAGCAGTACTTC	CASSLGTSYNEQYF
TRBV7-1	TRBJ2-7	TRBD2	NA	TGTGCCAGCAGCTCTCTCCTATTTAGCGGGAGGGCCGAGTTGAACTACGAGCAGTACTTC	CASSSLLFSGRAELNYEQYF
TRBV6-1	TRBJ2-5	NA	many	TGTGCCAGCAGTGAACTGACAGAAGAGACCCAGTACTTC	CASSELTEETQYF
TRBV27	TRBJ2-5	NA	many	TGTGCCAGCAGTCCCGGGGGCAGGGGGGAGACCCAGTACTTC	CASSPGGRGETQYF
TRBV6-5	TRBJ2-2	NA	many	TGTGCCAGCAGCCGGGACGTCAACACCGGGGAGCTGTTTTTT	CASSRDVNTGELFF
TRBV28	TRBJ2-7	NA	once	TGTGCCAGCAATTTTTCCAGCTACGAGCAGTCCTTC	CASNFSSYEQSF
TRBV7-2	TRBJ1-1	TRBD1	NA	TGTGCCAGCAGTCCGGGACAGGGGGGCGAAGCTTTCTTT	CASSPGQGGEAFF
TRBV28	TRBJ1-2	NA	NA	TGTGCCAGCACAGGGGACTCCTATGGCTACACCTTC	CASTGDSYGYTF